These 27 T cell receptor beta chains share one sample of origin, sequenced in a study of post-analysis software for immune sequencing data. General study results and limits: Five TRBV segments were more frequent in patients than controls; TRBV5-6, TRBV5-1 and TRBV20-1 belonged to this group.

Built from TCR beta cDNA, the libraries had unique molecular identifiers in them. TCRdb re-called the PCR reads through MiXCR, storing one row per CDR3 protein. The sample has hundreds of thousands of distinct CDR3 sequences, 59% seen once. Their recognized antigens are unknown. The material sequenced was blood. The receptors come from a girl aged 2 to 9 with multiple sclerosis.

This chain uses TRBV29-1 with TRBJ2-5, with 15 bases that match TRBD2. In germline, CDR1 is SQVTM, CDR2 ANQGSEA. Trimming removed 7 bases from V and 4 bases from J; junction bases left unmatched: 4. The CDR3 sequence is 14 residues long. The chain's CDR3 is CSARGLAGGETQYF. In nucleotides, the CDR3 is TGCAGCGCTCGGGGACTAGCGGGAGGAGAGACCCAGTACTTC.

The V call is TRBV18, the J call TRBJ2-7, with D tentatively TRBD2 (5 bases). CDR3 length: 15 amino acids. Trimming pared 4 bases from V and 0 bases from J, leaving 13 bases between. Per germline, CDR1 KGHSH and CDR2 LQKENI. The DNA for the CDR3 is TGTGCCAGCTCACTCCACGGGAAAAGCTCCTACGAGCAGTACTTC. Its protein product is CASSLHGKSSYEQYF.

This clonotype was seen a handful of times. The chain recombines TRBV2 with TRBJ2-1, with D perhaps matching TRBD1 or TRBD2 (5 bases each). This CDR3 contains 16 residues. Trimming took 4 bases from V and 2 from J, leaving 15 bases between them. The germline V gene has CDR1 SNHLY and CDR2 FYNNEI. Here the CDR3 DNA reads TGTGCCAGCAGTGGGGTGGGGGACGGAGCCTACAATGAGCAGTTCTTC. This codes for CASSGVGDGAYNEQFF.

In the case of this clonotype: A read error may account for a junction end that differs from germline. Written as DNA, the CDR3 is TGCAGTGTTGAAGGTCAGGGACTACACACAGATACGCAGTATTTT. It yields the protein CSVEGQGLHTDTQYF. V is TRBV29-1 and J is TRBJ2-3; 7 bases line up with TRBD2. The germline CDR1 and CDR2 sequences are SQVTM and ANQGSEA. The CDR3 sequence is 15 residues long.

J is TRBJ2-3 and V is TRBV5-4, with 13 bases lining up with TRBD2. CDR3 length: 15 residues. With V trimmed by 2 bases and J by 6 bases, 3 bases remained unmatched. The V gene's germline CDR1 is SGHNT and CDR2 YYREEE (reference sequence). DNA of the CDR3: TGTGCCAGCAGCTTACTAGCGGGGGGGGATGATACGCAGTATTTT. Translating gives CASSLLAGGDDTQYF.

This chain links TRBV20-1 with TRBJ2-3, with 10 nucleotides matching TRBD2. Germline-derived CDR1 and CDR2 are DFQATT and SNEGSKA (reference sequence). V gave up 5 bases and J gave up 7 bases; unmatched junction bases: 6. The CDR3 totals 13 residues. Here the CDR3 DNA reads TGCAGTGCTCGAGCGGGAGGGAGTAATACGCAGTATTTT. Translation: CSARAGGSNTQYF.

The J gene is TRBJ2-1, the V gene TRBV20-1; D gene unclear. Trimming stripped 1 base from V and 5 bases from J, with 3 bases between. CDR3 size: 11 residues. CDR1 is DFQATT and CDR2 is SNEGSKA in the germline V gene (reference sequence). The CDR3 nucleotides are TGCAGTGCTAGAGCGAACAATGAGCAGTTCTTC. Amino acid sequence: CSARANNEQFF.

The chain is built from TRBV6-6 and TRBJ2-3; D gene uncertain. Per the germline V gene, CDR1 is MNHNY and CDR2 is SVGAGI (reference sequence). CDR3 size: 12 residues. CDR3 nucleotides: TGTGTCGTCCAAGGAGAAATGGATACGCAGTATTTT. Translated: CVVQGEMDTQYF.

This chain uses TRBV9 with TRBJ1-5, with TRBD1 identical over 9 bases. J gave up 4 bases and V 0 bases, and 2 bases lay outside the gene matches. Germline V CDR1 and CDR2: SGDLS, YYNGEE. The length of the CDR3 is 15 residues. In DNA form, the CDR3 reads TGTGCCAGCAGCGTAGGGACAGGGGCGAATCAGCCCCAGCATTTT. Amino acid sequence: CASSVGTGANQPQHF.

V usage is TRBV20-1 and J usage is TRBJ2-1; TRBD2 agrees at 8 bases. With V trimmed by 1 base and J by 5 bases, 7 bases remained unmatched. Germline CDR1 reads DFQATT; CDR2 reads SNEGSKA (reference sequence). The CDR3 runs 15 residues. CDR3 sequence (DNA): TGCAGTGCTAGAGTCGGAACTAGCGGTAACAATGAGCAGTTCTTC. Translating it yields CSARVGTSGNNEQFF.

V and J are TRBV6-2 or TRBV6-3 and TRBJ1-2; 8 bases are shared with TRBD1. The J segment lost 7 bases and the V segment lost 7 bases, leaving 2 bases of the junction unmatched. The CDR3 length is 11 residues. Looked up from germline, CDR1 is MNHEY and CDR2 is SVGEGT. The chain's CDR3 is CASTQGAGYTF. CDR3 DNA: TGTGCCAGCACTCAGGGGGCTGGCTACACCTTC.

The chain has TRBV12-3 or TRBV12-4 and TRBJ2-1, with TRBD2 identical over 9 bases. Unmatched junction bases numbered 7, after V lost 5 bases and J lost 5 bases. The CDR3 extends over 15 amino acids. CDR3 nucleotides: TGTGCCAGCAGTATGATAGCGGGGGTCGACAATGAGCAGTTCTTC. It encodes CASSMIAGVDNEQFF.

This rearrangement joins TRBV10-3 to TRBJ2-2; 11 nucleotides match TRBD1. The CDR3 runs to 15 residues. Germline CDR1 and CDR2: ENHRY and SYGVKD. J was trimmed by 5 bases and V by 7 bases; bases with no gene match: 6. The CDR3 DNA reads TGTGCCATCAATCCCGGGACAGGGGGAACCGGGGAGCTGTTTTTT. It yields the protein CAINPGTGGTGELFF.

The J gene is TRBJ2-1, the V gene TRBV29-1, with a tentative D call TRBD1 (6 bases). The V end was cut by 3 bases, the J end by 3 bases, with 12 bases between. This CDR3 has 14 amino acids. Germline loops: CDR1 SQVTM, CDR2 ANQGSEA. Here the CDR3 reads CSVELNRDYNEQFF. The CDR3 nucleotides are TGCAGCGTTGAGCTAAACAGGGACTACAATGAGCAGTTCTTC.

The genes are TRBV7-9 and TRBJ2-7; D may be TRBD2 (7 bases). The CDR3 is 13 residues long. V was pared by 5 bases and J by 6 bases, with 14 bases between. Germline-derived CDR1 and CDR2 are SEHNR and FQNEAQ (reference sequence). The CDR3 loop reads CASSPRGAGEQYF. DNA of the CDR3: TGTGCCAGCAGCCCACGGGGGGCCGGCGAGCAGTACTTC.

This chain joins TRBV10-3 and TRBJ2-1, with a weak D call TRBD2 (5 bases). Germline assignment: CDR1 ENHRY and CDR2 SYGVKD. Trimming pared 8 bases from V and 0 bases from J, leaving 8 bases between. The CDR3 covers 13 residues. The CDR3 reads CAIARGSYNEQFF. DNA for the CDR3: TGTGCCATCGCTCGGGGCTCCTACAATGAGCAGTTCTTC.

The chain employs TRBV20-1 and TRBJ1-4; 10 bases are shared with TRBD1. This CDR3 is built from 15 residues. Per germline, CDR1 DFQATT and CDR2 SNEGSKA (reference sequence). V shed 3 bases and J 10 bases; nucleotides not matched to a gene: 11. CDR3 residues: CSASEPGTGVGKLFF. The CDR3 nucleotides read TGCAGTGCTAGTGAACCCGGGACAGGGGTCGGAAAACTGTTTTTT.

The CDR3: CASSEGALQYF. The CDR3 DNA reads as TGCGCCAGCAGTGAGGGGGCTTTGCAGTACTTC. The chain recombines TRBV10-2 with TRBJ2-4; TRBD1 might be the D (5 bases). CDR1 is WSHSY, CDR2 SAAADI, per germline. Deletions cut 2 bases from V and 13 bases from J, with 9 bases between. The CDR3 consists of 11 residues.

The DNA of the CDR3 is TGTGCCATCAGTGAGTCCGAGGGCGGCTACACCTTC. Its translation is CAISESEGGYTF. The gene calls are TRBV10-3 and TRBJ1-2; unclear D gene. V lost 0 bases to trimming and J lost 8 bases, with 7 bases between them. Per the germline V gene, CDR1 is ENHRY and CDR2 is SYGVKD. CDR3 length: 12 amino acids.

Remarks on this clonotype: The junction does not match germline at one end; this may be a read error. Written as DNA, the CDR3 is TGTGCCAGCGCTTGGGTGGTTAATGAAAAACGGTTTTTT. Translation gives CASAWVVNEKRFF. J is TRBJ1-4 and V is TRBV27; D is uncertain. In germline, CDR1 is MNHEY, CDR2 SMNVEV (reference sequence). This CDR3 spans 13 amino acids.

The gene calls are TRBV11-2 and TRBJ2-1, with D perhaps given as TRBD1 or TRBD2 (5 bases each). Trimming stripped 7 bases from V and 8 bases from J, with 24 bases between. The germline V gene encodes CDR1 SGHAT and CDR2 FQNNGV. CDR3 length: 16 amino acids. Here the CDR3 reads CASNKPGRLFGDEQFF. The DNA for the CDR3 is TGTGCCAGCAACAAACCGGGACGTCTCTTTGGGGATGAGCAGTTCTTC.

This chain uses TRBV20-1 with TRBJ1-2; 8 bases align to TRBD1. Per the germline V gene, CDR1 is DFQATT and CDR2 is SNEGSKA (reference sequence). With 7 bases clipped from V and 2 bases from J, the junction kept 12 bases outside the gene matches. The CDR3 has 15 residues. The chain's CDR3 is CSVLAGTGLNYGYTF. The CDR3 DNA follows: TGCAGTGTTCTCGCCGGGACAGGACTAAACTATGGCTACACCTTC.

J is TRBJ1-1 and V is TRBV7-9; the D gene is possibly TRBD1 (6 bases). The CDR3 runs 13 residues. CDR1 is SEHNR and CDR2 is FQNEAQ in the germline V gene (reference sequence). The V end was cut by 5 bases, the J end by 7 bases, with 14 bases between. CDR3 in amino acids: CASSLRDTNEAFF. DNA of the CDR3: TGTGCCAGCAGCCTTCGGGACACCAATGAAGCTTTCTTT.

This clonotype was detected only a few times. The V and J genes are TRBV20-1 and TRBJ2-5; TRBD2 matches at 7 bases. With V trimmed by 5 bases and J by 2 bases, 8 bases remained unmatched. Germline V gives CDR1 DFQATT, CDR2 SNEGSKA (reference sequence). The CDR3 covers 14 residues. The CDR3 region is CSAGTTTGQETQYF. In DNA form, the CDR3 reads TGCAGTGCTGGGACTACGACCGGACAAGAGACCCAGTACTTC.

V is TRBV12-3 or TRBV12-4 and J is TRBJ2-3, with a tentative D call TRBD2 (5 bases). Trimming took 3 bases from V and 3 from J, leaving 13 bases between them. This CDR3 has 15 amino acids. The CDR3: CASSFSGEGTDTQYF. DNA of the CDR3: TGTGCCAGCAGTTTTTCAGGCGAGGGTACAGATACGCAGTATTTT.

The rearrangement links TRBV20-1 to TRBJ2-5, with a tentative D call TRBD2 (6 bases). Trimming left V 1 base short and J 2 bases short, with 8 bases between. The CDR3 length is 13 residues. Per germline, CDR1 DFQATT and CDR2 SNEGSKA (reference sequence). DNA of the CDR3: TGCAGTGCTAGAGGTAGCGGACAAGAGACCCAGTACTTC. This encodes CSARGSGQETQYF.

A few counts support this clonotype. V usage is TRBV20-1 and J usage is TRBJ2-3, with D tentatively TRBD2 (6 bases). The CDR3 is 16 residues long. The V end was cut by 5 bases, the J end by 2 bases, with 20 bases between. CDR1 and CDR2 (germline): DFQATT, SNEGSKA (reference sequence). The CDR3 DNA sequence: TGCAGTGCTCGGGCAGGTACTAGCCTCTTCACAGATACGCAGTATTTT. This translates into CSARAGTSLFTDTQYF.